Shown below are 28 T cell receptor beta chains from a single sample sequenced in a study of blood T cell repertoires in COVID-19. Measured with immunoSEQ multiplex PCR; TCRdb has only the in-frame clones, and not every one. Counted here are about 230,000 clones, 80% to 90% occurring once; the ten biggest clones make up more than 0.75%. The sequenced material came from peripheral blood. The receptors here all came from a man aged 35-49 years with acute or convalescent COVID-19.

This clone has more than one count but fewer than ten. The rearrangement links TRBV9 to TRBJ1-4; D ambiguous. The CDR3 is 14 residues long. Deletions cut 4 bases from V and 5 bases from J, with 12 bases between. Germline loops: CDR1 SGDLS, CDR2 YYNGEE. CDR3 loop: CASSTAERNEKLFF. The CDR3 bases are TGTGCCAGCAGCACCGCGGAACGCAATGAAAAACTGTTTTTT.

The chain employs TRBV19 and TRBJ1-2; TRBD1 agrees at 7 bases. The CDR3 sequence is 13 residues long. CDR1 LNHDA and CDR2 SQIVND come from the germline V gene (reference sequence). V dropped 2 bases and J dropped 5; count of bases not matched to a gene: 2. CDR3 residues: CASSIPGQYGYTF. The CDR3 DNA follows: TGTGCCAGTAGTATACCGGGACAGTATGGCTACACCTTC.

This chain uses TRBV25-1 with TRBJ2-5, with 8 bases aligning to TRBD2. Germline V gives CDR1 MGHDK, CDR2 SYGVNS. The V segment lost 6 bases and the J segment 4 bases; nucleotides outside the gene matches: 13. There are 16 residues in the CDR3. The CDR3 coding sequence is TGTGCCAGCAGCACCCCTCTCGGGGGGGCCATAGAGACCCAGTACTTC. It translates to CASSTPLGGAIETQYF.

The V call is TRBV19, the J call TRBJ1-6; 9 nucleotides agree with TRBD1. The junction had 6 bases not matched to a gene; V was cut back by 6 bases and J by 6 bases. Germline CDR1 and CDR2: LNHDA and SQIVND (reference sequence). The CDR3 has 15 residues. DNA for the CDR3: TGTGCCAGTAGGGAGACAGGGGGTCTTAATTCACCCCTCCACTTT. It translates to CASRETGGLNSPLHF.

The genes are TRBV29-1 and TRBJ2-2, with TRBD1 matching 9 bases. The trim removed 6 bases at V and 6 bases at J, leaving 11 bases unmatched. This CDR3 contains 15 residues. Per the germline V gene, CDR1 is SQVTM and CDR2 is ANQGSEA. CDR3: CSVPFGTGRAGELFF. CDR3 nucleotides: TGCAGCGTCCCCTTTGGGACAGGGCGGGCCGGGGAGCTGTTTTTT.

This sequence joins TRBV27 and TRBJ1-2, with TRBD1 as a possible D gene (5 bases). This CDR3 has 14 residues. Germline-derived CDR1 and CDR2 are MNHEY and SMNVEV (reference sequence). Trimming left V 0 bases short and J 2 bases short, with 7 bases between. Here the CDR3 reads CASSLSDSNYGYTF. The CDR3 DNA is TGTGCCAGCAGTTTATCTGACAGCAACTATGGCTACACCTTC.

The chain is built from TRBV2 and TRBJ2-2, with D tentatively TRBD2 (6 bases). CDR1 and CDR2 from the germline V gene are SNHLY and FYNNEI. The ends were cut back, 7 bases at V and 8 bases at J, with 20 bases in the middle. The CDR3 has 15 amino acids. The CDR3 nucleotides are TGTGCCAGCACCGGTGGGGCGGGGCCTACTGGGGAGCTGTTTTTT. Amino acids: CASTGGAGPTGELFF. Full variable domain (missing parts from reference TRBV2 and TRBJ2-2): EPEVTQTPSHQVTQMGQEVILRCVPISNHLYFYWYRQILGQKVEFLVSFYNNEISEKSEIFDDQFSVERPDGSNFTLKIRSTKLEDSAMYFCASTGGAGPTGELFFGEGSRLTVL.

This clone was recorded only once. The CDR3, as DNA: TGTGCCAGTAGGACAGGGTTGGACACTGAAGCTTTCTTT. Amino acid sequence: CASRTGLDTEAFF. The chain carries TRBV19 and TRBJ1-1; 7 bases are a match to TRBD1. This CDR3 region has 13 residues. V was pared by 6 bases and J by 3 bases, with 4 bases of the junction left unmatched. The germline CDR1 and CDR2 sequences are LNHDA and SQIVND (reference sequence). Full variable domain (outside the CDR3, taken from reference TRBV19 and TRBJ1-1): DGGITQSPKYLFRKEGQNVTLSCEQNLNHDAMYWYRQDPGQGLRLIYYSQIVNDFQKGDIAEGYSVSREKKESFPLTVTSAQKNPTAFYLCASRTGLDTEAFFGQGTRLTVV.

The chain joins TRBV19 to TRBJ2-7; 7 bases are shared with TRBD1. Trimming removed 5 bases from V and 2 bases from J; junction bases left unmatched: 9. Germline CDR1 reads LNHDA; CDR2 reads SQIVND (reference sequence). The CDR3 runs to 15 residues. CDR3 protein: CASSVRPGQTYEQYF. The CDR3 DNA reads TGTGCCAGTAGTGTCCGACCGGGACAGACCTACGAGCAGTACTTC.

The V gene is TRBV7-2, the J gene TRBJ2-1; maybe TRBD1 (6 bases). The germline CDR1 and CDR2 sequences are SGHTA and FQGNSA. V lost 8 bases and J 0 bases, leaving 11 bases between the germline ends. The CDR3 totals 14 residues. The DNA of the CDR3 is TGTGCCAGCGCCCCAGGGGTCTCCTACAATGAGCAGTTCTTC. Protein: CASAPGVSYNEQFF.

The V gene is TRBV7-9, the J gene TRBJ1-1, with 10 bases identical to TRBD1. The CDR3 has 15 residues. Germline-derived CDR1 and CDR2 are SEHNR and FQNEAQ (reference sequence). The V segment lost 5 bases and the J segment 5 bases; nucleotides outside the gene matches: 8. DNA for the CDR3: TGTGCCAGCAGCCATCCTTGGACAGGGGGTACTGAAGCTTTCTTT. Translation gives CASSHPWTGGTEAFF.

The rearrangement joins TRBV29-1 to TRBJ2-7; 7 bases match TRBD1. The CDR3 totals 13 residues. Germline V gene lookup returns CDR1 SQVTM and CDR2 ANQGSEA. J lost 3 bases, V lost 5 bases, and 7 bases had no gene match. CDR3 sequence reads: CSVSMTGNYEQYF. In nucleotides, the CDR3 is TGCAGCGTTTCTATGACAGGGAACTACGAGCAGTACTTC.

The V and J genes are TRBV2 and TRBJ2-5; 9 nucleotides line up with TRBD2. The germline V gene has CDR1 SNHLY and CDR2 FYNNEI. The CDR3 length is 15 residues. V shed 8 bases and J 2 bases; nucleotides not matched to a gene: 9. In DNA, the CDR3 is TGTGCCAGCCGTCCTAGCGGGGCGTCTCAAGAGACCCAGTACTTC. This sequence encodes CASRPSGASQETQYF. Supplemented by reference TRBV2 and TRBJ2-5, the full variable domain reads EPEVTQTPSHQVTQMGQEVILRCVPISNHLYFYWYRQILGQKVEFLVSFYNNEISEKSEIFDDQFSVERPDGSNFTLKIRSTKLEDSAMYFCASRPSGASQETQYFGPGTRLLVL.

This sequence joins TRBV5-1 and TRBJ1-1; D possibly corresponds to TRBD1 (5 bases). Trimming pared 0 bases from V and 4 bases from J, leaving 13 bases between. This CDR3 is built from 15 residues. Per the germline V gene, CDR1 is SGHRS and CDR2 is YFSETQ. CDR3 region: CASSLDRTISTEAFF. The CDR3 nucleotides are TGCGCCAGCAGCTTGGACCGGACAATCAGCACTGAAGCTTTCTTT.

The chain employs TRBV27 and TRBJ1-5; D gene uncertain. Germline V gene sequence: CDR1 MNHEY, CDR2 SMNVEV (reference sequence). The V and J ends lost 4 bases and 1 base respectively, with 8 bases between them. The length of the CDR3 is 14 residues. The CDR3 reads CASSSLESNQPQHF. The CDR3 DNA reads TGTGCCAGCAGTTCCCTGGAGAGCAATCAGCCCCAGCATTTT.

V and J are TRBV12-3 or TRBV12-4 and TRBJ2-5; 7 nucleotides agree with TRBD2. The CDR3 spans 13 residues. Germline trimming cut 1 base from V and 4 bases from J; bases unmatched to any gene: 0. The CDR3 sequence is CASSLGGGETQYF. The DNA for the CDR3 is TGTGCCAGCAGTTTAGGCGGGGGAGAGACCCAGTACTTC.

The rearrangement joins TRBV30 to TRBJ1-2, with TRBD1 as a possible D gene (5 bases). V lost 6 bases to trimming and J lost 5 bases, with 19 bases between them. Germline CDR1 and CDR2: GTSNPN and SVGIG (reference sequence). This CDR3 comprises 14 residues. The CDR3 nucleotides are TGTGCCTGTGCCCCTGAGAAAGGGGAATATGGCTACACCTTC. It codes for CACAPEKGEYGYTF.

The genes are TRBV10-3 and TRBJ2-7, with 10 bases that match TRBD1. The CDR3 spans 13 residues. Trimming took 6 bases from V and 2 from J; bases not matched to a gene: 1. Germline V gene data show CDR1 as ENHRY and CDR2 as SYGVKD. CDR3 sequence (DNA): TGTGCCATCAGGGGGACAGGGGCCTACGAGCAGTACTTC. Translating gives CAIRGTGAYEQYF.

The gene calls are TRBV5-6 and TRBJ1-6, with D tentatively TRBD1 (5 bases). V was clipped by 2 bases and J by 10 bases, with 13 bases between them. Per germline, CDR1 SGHDT and CDR2 YYEEEE. This CDR3 has 14 residues. This CDR3 is CASSFGRDQSPLHF. The CDR3 DNA follows: TGTGCCAGCAGCTTCGGCAGGGATCAGTCACCCCTCCACTTT.

The V call is TRBV5-1, the J call TRBJ1-2; D might be TRBD1 (5 bases). There are 14 residues in the CDR3. Trimming took 0 bases from V and 3 from J, leaving 9 bases between them. Germline loops: CDR1 SGHRS, CDR2 YFSETQ. CDR3 region: CASSLGTRDYGYTF. As DNA, the CDR3 is TGCGCCAGCAGCTTGGGTACCAGGGACTATGGCTACACCTTC.

The J gene is TRBJ2-3, the V gene TRBV11-2, with 9 bases aligning to TRBD2. The CDR3 totals 16 residues. CDR1 and CDR2 (germline): SGHAT, FQNNGV. V lost 5 bases to trimming and J lost 2 bases; unmatched junction nucleotides: 8. The CDR3 loop reads CASSPIAGEDTDTQYF. The CDR3 bases are TGTGCCAGCAGCCCTATAGCGGGGGAGGACACAGATACGCAGTATTTT.

The chain links TRBV6-5 to TRBJ1-4, with D possibly TRBD1 on 6 matching bases. The V gene lost 5 bases and the J gene lost 4 bases, with 11 bases spanning the gap. The CDR3 consists of 14 residues. Germline CDR1 and CDR2: MNHEY and SVGAGI. In DNA form, the CDR3 reads TGTGCCAGCAGTACGGACAGAGTTAATGAAAAACTGTTTTTT. Protein sequence: CASSTDRVNEKLFF.

The chain combines TRBV3-1 (or the pseudogene TRBV3-2) with TRBJ2-1, with 7 nucleotides matching TRBD1. The J segment lost 4 bases and the V segment lost 4 bases, leaving 16 bases of the junction unmatched. In germline, CDR1 is LGHDT, CDR2 YNNKEL (reference sequence). This CDR3 comprises 18 residues. As DNA, the CDR3 is TGTGCCAGCAGCCCCCACCGACAGGGCGAAAGGGGATACAATGAGCAGTTCTTC. It translates to CASSPHRQGERGYNEQFF.

In DNA, the CDR3 is TGTGCCAGCAGCGGGGGGGGGCCTAACTATGGCTACACCTTC. It is translated as CASSGGGPNYGYTF. This rearrangement joins TRBV28 to TRBJ1-2; a weak D match, TRBD1 (6 bases). CDR1 is MDHEN and CDR2 is SYDVKM in the germline V gene. V lost 6 bases, J lost 0 bases, and 11 bases lay in between. The CDR3 is 14 residues long.

This clone was seen a handful of times. The chain carries TRBV5-1 and TRBJ1-5; D perhaps matches TRBD1 (6 bases). V was cut by 2 bases and J by 9 bases, with 12 bases left in between. CDR3 size: 13 residues. The V gene's germline CDR1 is SGHRS and CDR2 YFSETQ. The DNA for the CDR3 is TGCGCCAGCAGCTTTTCCCCAGGGGCGCCCCAGCATTTT. Its translation is CASSFSPGAPQHF.

The chain uses TRBV6-6 and TRBJ1-1; D gene uncertain. The germline CDR1 and CDR2 sequences are MNHNY and SVGAGI (reference sequence). V was cut by 6 bases and J by 5 bases, with 7 bases left in between. This CDR3 region has 11 residues. The CDR3 loop reads CASRRITEAFF. CDR3 in DNA: TGTGCCAGCAGGAGGATAACTGAAGCTTTCTTT.

The chain links TRBV6-5 to TRBJ1-2; weak D call: TRBD1 (5 bases). Looked up from germline, CDR1 is MNHEY and CDR2 is SVGAGI. The germline V and J ends were trimmed by 2 bases and 4 bases, with 14 bases remaining between them. This CDR3 comprises 15 residues. The CDR3 nucleotides read TGTGCCAGCAGTTACGGGGGAGGGGAGCTCTATGGCTACACCTTC. This gives the protein CASSYGGGELYGYTF.

This chain connects TRBV30 to TRBJ1-1, with D perhaps matching TRBD1 (5 bases). Trimming left V 4 bases short and J 3 bases short, with 12 bases between. CDR1 is GTSNPN and CDR2 is SVGIG in the germline V gene (reference sequence). This CDR3 has 13 amino acids. The CDR3 coding sequence is TGTGCCTGGAACCCGGGACTTTACACTGAAGCTTTCTTT. Protein sequence: CAWNPGLYTEAFF.